This entry concerns a single T cell receptor beta chain. The same CDR3 also results from other DNA sequences found in this sample. The method was immunoSEQ multiplex PCR; TCRdb's version includes in-frame clones alone and lacks a portion of them. Of 850,000 to 1,100,000 clones in the sample, approximately 80% were seen once. This sample is drawn from a study of shared clonotypes between healthy human individuals. The ends lost 0 bases at V and 5 bases at J; junction bases unmatched: 3. Germline lookup yields CDR1 SGDLS and CDR2 YYNGEE. CDR3 length: 15 residues. The chain carries TRBV9 and TRBJ2-3; TRBD2 aligns across 10 bases. The sample taken for sequencing was memory CD4+ T cells from PBMCs. Subset denoted: CD45RA-negative fraction. The sequence was collected from a man younger than 30 in good health. Some clones in this sample may be carry-over from other donors' samples. The DNA of the CDR3 is TGTGCCAGCAGCGTAGGACTAGCGGGTGGAGATACGCAGTATTTT. Translation: CASSVGLAGGDTQYF.